The 4 T cell receptor beta chains in this list originate from one sample, sequenced in a study of cytomegalovirus exposure and HLA in healthy donors. The PCR made use of 60 Vbeta and 13 Jbeta primers. Assay: immunoSEQ multiplex PCR; the TCRdb copy retains only in-frame clones and omits some. The listing records about 190,000 clones. The specimen was PBMCs. The receptors here all came from a man younger than 45 in good health and CMV-seronegative.

V usage is TRBV27 and J usage is TRBJ1-6, with D possibly matching TRBD1 (5 bases). Germline V gene sequence: CDR1 MNHEY, CDR2 SMNVEV (reference sequence). The CDR3 has 15 amino acids. Trimming stripped 0 bases from V and 8 bases from J, with 11 bases between. The CDR3: CASSLSWGVDSPLHF. The CDR3 coding sequence is TGTGCCAGCAGTTTATCGTGGGGGGTTGATTCACCCCTCCACTTT.

The chain carries TRBV6-5 and TRBJ1-1; TRBD1 aligns across 7 bases. The trim removed 4 bases at V and 3 bases at J, leaving 5 bases unmatched. Germline V CDR1 and CDR2: MNHEY, SVGAGI. The CDR3 is made up of 14 amino acids. CDR3 protein: CASSSHDRDTEAFF. In DNA form, the CDR3 reads TGTGCCAGCAGTTCCCACGACAGGGACACTGAAGCTTTCTTT.

This rearrangement joins TRBV7-2 to TRBJ1-5, with D possibly TRBD1 on 6 matching bases. V lost 5 bases, J lost 6 bases, and 17 bases lay in between. Per the germline V gene, CDR1 is SGHTA and CDR2 is FQGNSA. CDR3 length: 15 amino acids. The CDR3 loop is CASSVGGRGFQPQHF. As DNA, the CDR3 is TGTGCCAGCAGCGTTGGGGGCAGAGGATTTCAGCCCCAGCATTTT.

V usage is TRBV2 and J usage is TRBJ2-7; D not certain. The CDR3 is 12 residues long. The germline V gene has CDR1 SNHLY and CDR2 FYNNEI. Trimming shortened V by 8 bases and J by 5 bases, and 13 bases separated the two germline ends. The CDR3 protein is CASPGTKDEQYF. CDR3 coding DNA: TGTGCCAGCCCCGGAACTAAGGACGAGCAGTACTTC.